This TCR beta chain was identified in a study of T-cell reconstitution after alpha-beta-depleted transplantation in children. During its preparation, the TCRbeta library received unique molecular identifiers. Via MiXCR, TCRdb re-called the PCR reads, giving one row per CDR3 protein. Of under 300,000 distinct CDR3 sequences in the sample, 11% were seen once. This clonotype showed up many times. The CDR3 runs to 18 residues. V and J are TRBV21-1 and TRBJ2-1; the table gives TRBD2 as D, unverified against the DNA. TRBV21-1 is assigned pseudogene status. This specimen was peripheral blood, taken 180 days after TCRalphabeta/CD19-depleted stem cell transplant. The receptor was isolated from a male patient between 2 and 10 years old who had a stem cell transplant for chronic granulomatous disease, so the T cells may come from the graft donor. CDR3 DNA: TGTGCCAGCAGCAAAGGGGAGAACGGGGGGGCCCGTTTCAATGAGCAGTTCTTC. The encoded protein is CASSKGENGGARFNEQFF.